The TCR beta chain described here comes from a study of response to subunit inactivated influenza vaccine. Study conclusions and caveats: Few new T cells, the authors suggested, are recruited by each seasonal influenza vaccination.

A few counts support this clonotype. No antigen is known for it. This CDR3 spans 12 amino acids. From germline, CDR1 is DFQATT and CDR2 SNEGSKA (reference sequence). V shed 4 bases and J shed 4 bases, with 8 bases lying between them. A single record per CDR3 protein comes from TCRdb applying MiXCR to the RT-PCR reads. Counted here are about 800,000 distinct CDR3 sequences, about 20% occurring once; the ten biggest clones make up approximately 10%. The J gene is TRBJ1-5, the V gene TRBV20-1; no reliable D call. This specimen was PBMCs from blood, taken roughly 5 days after vaccination. The receptor was isolated from a man in his fifties who received an inactivated influenza vaccine. The CDR3 here is CSAKPGNQPQHF. The CDR3 DNA follows: TGCAGTGCTAAGCCCGGGAATCAGCCCCAGCATTTT.